Listed here are 25 T cell receptor beta chains from one sample, sequenced in a study of cytotoxic CD8 clonotypes in ibrutinib-treated CLL. Using immunoSEQ multiplex PCR, the repertoire was profiled, and TCRdb retains in-frame clones only, with some absent. The data hold tens of thousands of clones, with roughly 84% observed a single time. The material was PBMCs, obtained before ibrutinib treatment. These receptors all stem from a human donor with chronic lymphocytic leukemia.

The chain couples TRBV2 to TRBJ2-5, with D possibly being TRBD1 (6 bases). Per germline, CDR1 SNHLY and CDR2 FYNNEI. The CDR3 extends over 14 amino acids. Trimming stripped 3 bases from V and 4 bases from J, with 12 bases between. The CDR3 region is CASSEGRGLETQYF. The CDR3 nucleotides are TGTGCCAGCAGTGAGGGCAGGGGTTTAGAGACCCAGTACTTC.

Points on this clone: One junction end disagrees with the germline gene, perhaps due to a read error. The chain employs TRBV4-2 and TRBJ2-4; TRBD2 matches 10 bases. CDR1 and CDR2 from the germline V gene are LGHNA and YNFKEQ. The CDR3 runs to 14 residues. The CDR3 here is CASSQGASGSPLTF. In DNA form, the CDR3 reads TGTGCCAGCAGCCAAGGGGCTAGCGGGAGCCCTCTAACCTTC.

This chain connects TRBV7-2 to TRBJ2-5, with 7 positions matching TRBD2. Per germline, CDR1 SGHTA and CDR2 FQGNSA. The trim removed 3 bases at V and 5 bases at J, leaving 9 bases unmatched. The CDR3 covers 15 residues. In DNA, the CDR3 is TGTGCCAGCAGCTTCGGACTAGAAAGAGGGGAGACCCAGTACTTC. It yields the protein CASSFGLERGETQYF.

CDR3 coding DNA: TGTGCCAGCAGCGTAGGGACAGGGGGCAACTCTAATGAAAAACTGTTTTTT. Translating gives CASSVGTGGNSNEKLFF. The V and J genes are TRBV9 and TRBJ1-4, with 11 positions matching TRBD1. The germline CDR1 and CDR2 sequences are SGDLS and YYNGEE. The length of the CDR3 is 17 residues. With 0 bases clipped from V and 3 bases from J, the junction kept 4 bases outside the gene matches.

The rearrangement links TRBV10-3 to TRBJ2-7; D gene unclear. Trimming shortened V by 2 bases and J by 5 bases, and 13 bases separated the two germline ends. CDR3 length: 14 amino acids. Germline lookup yields CDR1 ENHRY and CDR2 SYGVKD. CDR3 loop: CAISEVVAIHEQYF. DNA of the CDR3: TGTGCCATCAGTGAGGTAGTTGCTATCCACGAGCAGTACTTC.

The J gene is TRBJ2-5, the V gene TRBV4-1, with D possibly TRBD1 on 6 matching bases. CDR3 length equals 15 residues. Trimming took off 4 bases at V and 5 bases at J, with 17 bases between the two ends. Germline loops: CDR1 MGHRA, CDR2 YSYEKL. In DNA form, the CDR3 reads TGCGCCAGCAGCCGACAACAGGGAGTTAAGGAGACCCAGTACTTC. As protein: CASSRQQGVKETQYF.

This clone was detected only once. The chain carries TRBV9 and TRBJ2-2, with unresolved D. V was cut by 3 bases and J by 6 bases, with 12 bases left in between. Germline lookup yields CDR1 SGDLS and CDR2 YYNGEE. The CDR3 runs to 14 residues. The CDR3: CASSASLDPGELFF. DNA for the CDR3: TGTGCCAGCAGCGCCTCTCTTGACCCCGGGGAGCTGTTTTTT.

The chain uses TRBV6-5 and TRBJ1-1, with TRBD1 matching over 7 bases. CDR1 and CDR2 from the germline V gene are MNHEY and SVGAGI. Trimming cost V 0 bases and J 4 bases; bases outside gene matches: 8. The length of the CDR3 is 16 residues. The CDR3 coding sequence is TGTGCCAGCAGTTACTCCCGACAGGGTAGGCGCACTGAAGCTTTCTTT. This encodes CASSYSRQGRRTEAFF.

The V and J genes are TRBV19 and TRBJ2-7, with 7 bases matching TRBD2. This CDR3 has 14 residues. V shed 5 bases and J 3 bases; nucleotides not matched to a gene: 7. Germline loops: CDR1 LNHDA, CDR2 SQIVND (reference sequence). CDR3: CASSAGLADYEQYF. In DNA form, the CDR3 reads TGTGCCAGTAGTGCCGGGCTAGCGGACTACGAGCAGTACTTC.

The rearrangement uses TRBV2 and TRBJ1-2; D uncertain. Germline CDR1 is SNHLY and CDR2 is FYNNEI. The CDR3 spans 13 residues. V lost 5 bases, J lost 6 bases, and 13 bases lay in between. CDR3 region: CASSTAYSDGYTF. CDR3 sequence (DNA): TGTGCCAGCAGTACAGCCTACTCGGATGGCTACACCTTC.

There are a few counts of this clone. V is TRBV9 and J is TRBJ2-5; D perhaps matches TRBD2 (7 bases). The germline V and J ends were trimmed by 4 bases and 6 bases, with 16 bases remaining between them. This CDR3 contains 14 residues. Germline assignment: CDR1 SGDLS and CDR2 YYNGEE. The DNA for the CDR3 is TGTGCCAGCAGCCCCGAGGGGGGGCGGCAGACCCAGTACTTC. Encoded protein: CASSPEGGRQTQYF.

This sequence joins TRBV7-3 and TRBJ2-1; no clear D. This CDR3 has 15 residues. In germline, CDR1 is SGHTA, CDR2 FQGTGA. V was cut by 4 bases and J by 5 bases, with 15 bases left in between. CDR3: CASSSVRNSDNEQFF. In nucleotides, the CDR3 is TGTGCCAGCAGCTCCGTGCGGAACTCTGACAATGAGCAGTTCTTC. Filled out from reference TRBV7-3 and TRBJ2-1, the complete variable domain reads GAGVSQTPSNKVTEKGKYVELRCDPISGHTALYWYRQSLGQGPEFLIYFQGTGAADDSGLPNDRFFAVRPEGSVSTLKIQRTERGDSAVYLCASSSVRNSDNEQFFGPGTRLTVL.

This chain connects TRBV5-1 to TRBJ2-2; 7 nucleotides match TRBD1. The CDR3 totals 16 residues. CDR1 is SGHRS and CDR2 is YFSETQ in the germline V gene. V dropped 3 bases and J dropped 5; count of bases not matched to a gene: 10. Here the CDR3 reads CASSSRPGGNTGELFF. CDR3 nucleotides: TGCGCCAGCAGCTCCCGGCCAGGGGGTAATACCGGGGAGCTGTTTTTT.

The genes are TRBV5-4 and TRBJ2-1; D is unclear. The CDR3 loop spans 16 amino acids. The germline gives CDR1 SGHNT, CDR2 YYREEE (reference sequence). The V gene lost 4 bases and the J gene lost 7 bases, with 21 bases spanning the gap. DNA of the CDR3: TGTGCCAGCAGCGGCGGACGACGCGATTTGAGAAATGAGCAGTTCTTC. This sequence encodes CASSGGRRDLRNEQFF. Full variable domain (outside the CDR3, taken from reference TRBV5-4 and TRBJ2-1): ETGVTQSPTHLIKTRGQQVTLRCSSQSGHNTVSWYQQALGQGPQFIFQYYREEENGRGNFPPRFSGLQFPNYSSELNVNALELDDSALYLCASSGGRRDLRNEQFFGPGTRLTVL.

To note about this clone: Other DNA sequences within the sample encode an identical CDR3. V is TRBV7-9 and J is TRBJ1-5; possible D gene TRBD1, 5 bases. CDR1 is SEHNR, CDR2 FQNEAQ, per germline (reference sequence). The CDR3 consists of 14 residues. Trimming shortened V by 5 bases and J by 0 bases, and 8 bases separated the two germline ends. The CDR3 region is CASSTGDSNQPQHF. The CDR3, as DNA: TGTGCCAGCAGCACAGGAGATAGCAATCAGCCCCAGCATTTT.

CDR3 coding DNA: TGTGCCAGCATTAGGGGACTAGCGGGAGGTTTACGGGGAGATACGCAGTATTTT. Its protein is CASIRGLAGGLRGDTQYF. The J gene is TRBJ2-3, the V gene TRBV28; 15 bases agree with TRBD2. Germline assignment: CDR1 MDHEN and CDR2 SYDVKM. Trimming at V came to 7 bases and at J to 5 bases, leaving 13 bases not matched to a gene. This CDR3 is built from 18 residues.

The genes are TRBV6-1 and TRBJ2-7; tentatively, D is TRBD1 (6 bases). Germline V gene sequence: CDR1 MNHNS, CDR2 SASEGT. The CDR3 loop spans 17 amino acids. The V end was cut by 0 bases, the J end by 3 bases, with 18 bases between. The CDR3 DNA reads as TGTGCCAGCAGTGAAGCGACACCGGGACATCCAATCTACGAGCAGTACTTC. Translation gives CASSEATPGHPIYEQYF.

The CDR3 loop reads CASSFLTGPTDTQYF. The DNA of the CDR3 is TGTGCCAGCAGCTTCTTGACAGGGCCCACAGATACGCAGTATTTT. V gene TRBV13 combines with J gene TRBJ2-3, with 7 bases that match TRBD1. The CDR3 sequence is 15 residues long. Trimming removed 3 bases from V and 2 bases from J; junction bases left unmatched: 5. CDR1 and CDR2 (germline): PRHDT, FYEKMQ (reference sequence).

The chain carries TRBV7-6 and TRBJ2-1, with unresolved D. Trimming removed 0 bases from V and 5 bases from J, with 2 bases in between. This CDR3 spans 12 amino acids. Germline V CDR1 and CDR2: SGHVS, FNYEAQ. The CDR3 is CASSLADNEQFF. Here the CDR3 DNA reads TGTGCCAGCAGCTTAGCTGACAATGAGCAGTTCTTC.

The chain uses TRBV27 and TRBJ2-7; 13 bases fit TRBD2. Germline CDR1 is MNHEY and CDR2 is SMNVEV (reference sequence). The CDR3 sequence is 15 residues long. V trimming: 2 bases; J trimming: 5 bases; junction bases outside the gene matches: 3. The CDR3 spells CASSLDGLAGDEQYF. CDR3 nucleotides: TGTGCCAGCAGTTTAGATGGACTAGCGGGAGACGAGCAGTACTTC.

This chain joins TRBV2 and TRBJ1-2; D is unresolved. Trimming cost V 7 bases and J 5 bases, with 8 bases left between them. The germline V gene encodes CDR1 SNHLY and CDR2 FYNNEI. The CDR3 sequence is 11 residues long. CDR3 bases: TGTGCCAGCATGTCGGGATATGGCTACACCTTC. Protein sequence: CASMSGYGYTF.

The rearrangement joins TRBV7-9 to TRBJ1-3; D call uncertain. The ends were cut back, 0 bases at V and 0 bases at J, with 9 bases in the middle. This CDR3 region has 16 residues. Germline CDR1 and CDR2: SEHNR and FQNEAQ (reference sequence). The CDR3 region has the DNA TGTGCCAGCAGCTTAGCAGGAGCCTTCTCTGGAAACACCATATATTTT. As protein: CASSLAGAFSGNTIYF.

In its sample, this clone was seen a few times. V and J are TRBV7-9 and TRBJ1-2, with 7 bases lining up with TRBD1. Trimming cost V 4 bases and J 7 bases; bases outside gene matches: 9. The germline gives CDR1 SEHNR, CDR2 FQNEAQ (reference sequence). The CDR3 is 14 amino acids. This CDR3 is CASSSQQGEGGYTF. The CDR3 DNA reads TGTGCCAGCAGCTCGCAGCAGGGGGAAGGTGGCTACACCTTC.

The chain carries TRBV30 and TRBJ1-6, with 10 bases identical to TRBD1. Losses at the gene ends were 2 bases for V and 9 bases for J; bases not matched to a gene: 4. The CDR3 length is 14 residues. Germline values: CDR1 GTSNPN, CDR2 SVGIG (reference sequence). The CDR3 sequence: CAWSIGTGVSPLHF. The CDR3, as DNA: TGTGCCTGGAGTATCGGGACAGGGGTTTCACCCCTCCACTTT.

The chain joins TRBV18 to TRBJ1-5; 8 bases align to TRBD1. Looked up from germline, CDR1 is KGHSH and CDR2 is LQKENI. Losses at the gene ends were 2 bases for V and 6 bases for J; bases not matched to a gene: 6. This CDR3 contains 15 residues. Written as DNA, the CDR3 is TGTGCCAGCTCACCAGTGGACAGGGAGTCTCAGCCCCAGCATTTT. Its translation is CASSPVDRESQPQHF. Filled out from reference TRBV18 and TRBJ1-5, the complete variable domain reads NAGVMQNPRHLVRRRGQEARLRCSPMKGHSHVYWYRQLPEEGLKFMVYLQKENIIDESGMPKERFSAEFPKEGPSILRIQQVVRGDSAAYFCASSPVDRESQPQHFGDGTRLSIL.